A single sample gave rise to the 32 T cell receptor beta chains below, sequenced in a study of beta chain features in type 1 diabetes. Reverse transcription of all isolated RNA meant that expressed TCRB transcripts were sequenced. Using immunoSEQ multiplex PCR, the repertoire was profiled, and TCRdb retains in-frame clones only, with some absent. Altogether about 140,000 clones are present, more than 9% being singletons, with the ten largest covering 1.3%. The specimen sequenced was naive CD4+ T cells from blood. The source of these receptors is a man aged 18 to 29 in good health.

In nucleotides, the CDR3 is TGTGCCATCAGCTCGGGACTAGCGGGGGCCGTAGGGGAGCTGTTTTTT. Translation gives CAISSGLAGAVGELFF. The chain links TRBV10-3 to TRBJ2-2; 14 bases are shared with TRBD2. V lost 6 bases and J lost 8; bases outside the gene matches: 8. CDR3 length equals 16 residues. Per germline, CDR1 ENHRY and CDR2 SYGVKD.

The rearrangement joins TRBV7-2 to TRBJ1-2; 7 nucleotides match TRBD1. This CDR3 has 15 amino acids. V lost 7 bases, J lost 6 bases, and 14 bases stayed unmatched. Germline assignment: CDR1 SGHTA and CDR2 FQGNSA. The CDR3 DNA follows: TGTGCCAGCAACCCTCTTAGGGGGCTAAGCGATGGCTACACCTTC. As protein: CASNPLRGLSDGYTF.

In its sample, this clone was seen many times. The gene calls are TRBV5-4 and TRBJ2-7; TRBD1 matches 8 bases. This CDR3 spans 15 amino acids. CDR1 and CDR2 (germline): SGHNT, YYREEE (reference sequence). V lost 4 bases, J lost 4 bases, and 10 bases stayed unmatched. CDR3 nucleotide sequence: TGTGCCAGCAGCCCAACAGGGGGTGGAATGTACGAGCAGTACTTC. Translating gives CASSPTGGGMYEQYF.

This sequence joins TRBV6-6 and TRBJ2-5; D is undetermined. Germline V gene sequence: CDR1 MNHNY, CDR2 SVGAGI (reference sequence). The CDR3 spans 13 residues. Trimming left V 7 bases short and J 5 bases short, with 14 bases between. The CDR3 coding sequence is TGTGCCAGCACAAGGTCCTACGGGGAGACCCAGTACTTC. Amino acid sequence: CASTRSYGETQYF.

This clone showed up just a few times. The J gene is TRBJ1-6, the V gene TRBV11-2; D is unresolved. CDR3 length: 17 amino acids. The V gene lost 1 base and the J gene lost 1 base, with 11 bases spanning the gap. The germline gives CDR1 SGHAT, CDR2 FQNNGV. The CDR3 nucleotides read TGTGCCAGCAGCTTAGGCATGGGCGCGTCCTATAATTCACCCCTCCACTTT. This translates into CASSLGMGASYNSPLHF.

This sequence joins TRBV28 and TRBJ2-6, with D possibly matching TRBD2 (6 bases). The CDR3 is made up of 15 amino acids. V was cut by 5 bases and J by 1 base, with 9 bases left in between. Germline V gene lookup returns CDR1 MDHEN and CDR2 SYDVKM. Here the CDR3 reads CASSQTSSGANVLTF. DNA of the CDR3: TGTGCCAGCAGTCAGACTAGTTCTGGGGCCAACGTCCTGACTTTC.

This clone was observed a handful of times. The chain joins TRBV18 to TRBJ2-7, with a tentative D call TRBD1 (6 bases). The CDR3 consists of 15 residues. V gave up 0 bases and J gave up 4 bases, with 13 bases separating them. Germline assignment: CDR1 KGHSH and CDR2 LQKENI. The CDR3 reads CASSPPRTDAYEQYF. DNA of the CDR3: TGTGCCAGCTCACCACCTCGGACAGACGCTTACGAGCAGTACTTC.

J is TRBJ1-6 and V is TRBV4-2; no clear D gene. The CDR3 spans 16 residues. The V and J ends lost 0 bases and 7 bases respectively, with 13 bases between them. The germline CDR1 and CDR2 sequences are LGHNA and YNFKEQ. In nucleotides, the CDR3 is TGTGCCAGCAGCCAAGACGCCAGCATGAGGAATTCACCCCTCCACTTT. Its protein product is CASSQDASMRNSPLHF.

This clone was found a few times. This chain connects TRBV10-3 to TRBJ1-6; D might be TRBD1 (6 bases). This CDR3 comprises 16 residues. Germline V gene sequence: CDR1 ENHRY, CDR2 SYGVKD. V lost 2 bases, J lost 4 bases, and 12 bases lay in between. The CDR3 bases are TGTGCCATCAGTGAGGGACAGAATTTGTATAATTCACCCCTCCACTTT. Amino acid sequence: CAISEGQNLYNSPLHF.

V gene TRBV18 combines with J gene TRBJ2-5; D could derive from TRBD1 or TRBD2 (5 bases each). Gene TRBJ2-7 matches the end of the DNA better, so the J call may be wrong. This CDR3 contains 12 residues. The V gene's germline CDR1 is KGHSH and CDR2 LQKENI. CDR3 sequence reads: CASSPGGYEQYF. The CDR3 nucleotides are TGTGCCAGCTCACCAGGGGGCTACGAGCAGTACTTC.

This clone was seen many times. The chain combines TRBV5-4 with TRBJ2-1; D not resolved. The CDR3 sequence is 13 residues long. Trimming shortened V by 4 bases and J by 0 bases, and 5 bases separated the two germline ends. The germline V gene has CDR1 SGHNT and CDR2 YYREEE (reference sequence). In nucleotides, the CDR3 is TGTGCCAGCAGCGCGAGCTCCTACAATGAGCAGTTCTTC. Translating it yields CASSASSYNEQFF.

This clone has more than one count but fewer than ten. The rearrangement uses TRBV9 and TRBJ1-6, with D perhaps TRBD1 (5 bases). The germline V gene encodes CDR1 SGDLS and CDR2 YYNGEE. The germline V and J ends were trimmed by 1 base and 0 bases, with 11 bases remaining between them. The CDR3 consists of 17 residues. The CDR3 sequence: CASSVRGDLSYNSPLHF. CDR3 DNA: TGTGCCAGCAGCGTACGGGGGGATCTCTCCTATAATTCACCCCTCCACTTT.

This clone was counted between two and nine times. This chain uses TRBV5-1 with TRBJ2-7; D unclear. In germline, CDR1 is SGHRS, CDR2 YFSETQ. Trimming took 4 bases from V and 4 from J, leaving 15 bases between them. The CDR3 sequence is 14 residues long. CDR3 bases: TGCGCCAGCAGCGGCCCGCGGCTTACTTACGAGCAGTACTTC. Its protein product is CASSGPRLTYEQYF.

This clone has a handful of counts. The J gene is TRBJ2-5, the V gene TRBV7-9, with D possibly TRBD2 on 6 matching bases. In germline, CDR1 is SEHNR, CDR2 FQNEAQ (reference sequence). Trimming removed 8 bases at V and 2 bases at J, with 18 bases between. This CDR3 is 15 amino acids long. DNA of the CDR3: TGTGCCAGCTTCCTGGAGGGAAGACTTCAAGAGACCCAGTACTTC. Translation gives CASFLEGRLQETQYF.

The chain uses TRBV5-6 and TRBJ2-1; TRBD1 agrees at 7 bases. The CDR3 has 15 amino acids. The germline V gene encodes CDR1 SGHDT and CDR2 YYEEEE. The ends lost 0 bases at V and 2 bases at J; junction bases unmatched: 2. DNA for the CDR3: TGTGCCAGCAGCTTGGACAGGGGCACCTACAATGAGCAGTTCTTC. Translating it yields CASSLDRGTYNEQFF.

The chain joins TRBV7-3 to TRBJ2-5; 7 bases agree with TRBD2. V dropped 2 bases and J dropped 0; count of bases not matched to a gene: 3. The CDR3 sequence is 15 residues long. Per germline, CDR1 SGHTA and CDR2 FQGTGA. CDR3 coding DNA: TGTGCCAGCAGCTTAGAACGGGGGGACCAAGAGACCCAGTACTTC. Its protein is CASSLERGDQETQYF.

This clone was detected a few times. The CDR3, as DNA: TGCGCCAGCAGCTCGGGACAGGGAGAATCACCCCTCCACTTT. Translated: CASSSGQGESPLHF. The rearrangement joins TRBV5-1 to TRBJ1-6; 9 bases align to TRBD1. CDR3 length: 14 residues. With 3 bases clipped from V and 10 bases from J, the junction kept 5 bases outside the gene matches. Germline assignment: CDR1 SGHRS and CDR2 YFSETQ. The full variable domain, its missing parts supplied by reference TRBV5-1 and TRBJ1-6, is KAGVTQTPRYLIKTRGQQVTLSCSPISGHRSVSWYQQTPGQGLQFLFEYFSETQRNKGNFPGRFSGRQFSNSRSEMNVSTLELGDSALYLCASSSGQGESPLHFGNGTRLTVT.

The chain couples TRBV7-2 to TRBJ2-5; 8 bases align to TRBD2. CDR3 length equals 13 residues. V was pared by 6 bases and J by 7 bases, with 7 bases of the junction left unmatched. Germline loops: CDR1 SGHTA, CDR2 FQGNSA. This CDR3 reads CASSTGGAATQYF. The DNA for the CDR3 is TGTGCCAGCAGTACCGGGGGGGCGGCGACCCAGTACTTC.

This chain links TRBV5-1 with TRBJ1-2; no definite D call. V was clipped by 3 bases and J by 4 bases, with 13 bases between them. CDR3 length: 14 amino acids. The germline gives CDR1 SGHRS, CDR2 YFSETQ. CDR3 nucleotides: TGCGCCAGCAGCTCCCTACAGAGTCTCTATGGCTACACCTTC. Translated: CASSSLQSLYGYTF.

V and J are TRBV28 and TRBJ2-7; 8 nucleotides align to TRBD1. Looked up from germline, CDR1 is MDHEN and CDR2 is SYDVKM. V trimming: 11 bases; J trimming: 4 bases; junction bases outside the gene matches: 13. This CDR3 has 14 amino acids. Written as DNA, the CDR3 is TGTGCCTCAGCCCTGACAGGGGAACCTTACGAGCAGTACTTC. Residues: CASALTGEPYEQYF.

The V call is TRBV4-3, the J call TRBJ2-5; 12 bases are a match to TRBD2. Germline values: CDR1 LGHNA, CDR2 YSLEER. The CDR3 runs to 18 residues. V shed 1 base, J shed 1 base, and the junction held 7 bases outside the gene matches. The CDR3 coding sequence is TGCGCCAGCAGCCAAGGCCCGACTAGCGGGGGACCCCAAGAGACCCAGTACTTC. Translating gives CASSQGPTSGGPQETQYF.

In this sample, this clone turned up a few times. The chain joins TRBV30 to TRBJ2-5; maybe TRBD1 (6 bases). This CDR3 comprises 13 residues. Germline V gene data show CDR1 as GTSNPN and CDR2 as SVGIG (reference sequence). V shed 4 bases and J shed 5 bases, with 14 bases lying between them. For the CDR3, the DNA is TGTGCCTGGAACCGACAGGCGTGGGAGACCCAGTACTTC. This gives the protein CAWNRQAWETQYF.

J is TRBJ2-6 and V is TRBV7-6, with D maybe TRBD1 (6 bases). From germline, CDR1 is SGHVS and CDR2 FNYEAQ. This CDR3 contains 15 residues. Trimming removed 5 bases from V and 2 bases from J, with 10 bases in between. This chain's CDR3 is CASSNRVPGANVLTF. The CDR3 DNA is TGTGCCAGCAGCAACAGGGTTCCTGGGGCCAACGTCCTGACTTTC.

The chain recombines TRBV11-2 with TRBJ1-2, with 8 bases matching TRBD1. The CDR3 extends over 14 amino acids. Trimming cost V 4 bases and J 8 bases; bases outside gene matches: 9. Germline V gives CDR1 SGHAT, CDR2 FQNNGV. CDR3 sequence reads: CASSWGTGSYGYTF. CDR3 coding DNA: TGTGCCAGCAGCTGGGGGACAGGCAGCTACGGCTACACCTTC. Full variable domain (remainder filled in from reference TRBV11-2 and TRBJ1-2): EAGVAQSPRYKIIEKRQSVAFWCNPISGHATLYWYQQILGQGPKLLIQFQNNGVVDDSQLPKDRFSAERLKGVDSTLKIQPAKLEDSAVYLCASSWGTGSYGYTFGSGTRLTVV.

CDR3 loop: CASSEGEQGYEQYF. DNA of the CDR3: TGTGCCAGCAGCGAGGGGGAACAGGGCTACGAGCAGTACTTC. The chain is built from TRBV9 and TRBJ2-7; perhaps TRBD1 as D (6 bases). V was cut by 3 bases and J by 3 bases, with 13 bases left in between. The germline gives CDR1 SGDLS, CDR2 YYNGEE. The CDR3 has 14 amino acids.

This clone was counted between two and nine times. V is TRBV5-1 and J is TRBJ2-7; TRBD1 might be the D (6 bases). Germline CDR1 and CDR2: SGHRS and YFSETQ. V dropped 4 bases and J dropped 3 bases, with 14 bases sitting between them. This CDR3 is 14 amino acids long. In nucleotides, the CDR3 is TGCGCCAGCAGCATACAGGGTGGAGGCTACGAGCAGTACTTC. It yields the protein CASSIQGGGYEQYF.

This clone was seen a few times. The J gene is TRBJ2-5, the V gene TRBV11-2, with 7 bases that match TRBD2. The CDR3 loop spans 15 amino acids. Germline CDR1 and CDR2: SGHAT and FQNNGV. J was trimmed by 4 bases and V by 5 bases; bases with no gene match: 10. DNA for the CDR3: TGTGCCAGCAGCGCAGTAGGGAGGGCGGGAGAGACCCAGTACTTC. Residues: CASSAVGRAGETQYF.

The chain combines TRBV6-1 with TRBJ1-4; 8 bases line up with TRBD1. V dropped 10 bases and J dropped 8; count of bases not matched to a gene: 12. Germline-derived CDR1 and CDR2 are MNHNS and SASEGT. This CDR3 is built from 14 residues. The CDR3 loop reads CATTSGGVREKLFF. In nucleotides, the CDR3 is TGTGCCACCACCTCAGGGGGCGTACGGGAAAAACTGTTTTTT.

This clone was observed a few times. V usage is TRBV6-5 and J usage is TRBJ2-7; 8 nucleotides line up with TRBD1. CDR3 length: 15 amino acids. J lost 1 base, V lost 2 bases, and 4 bases had no gene match. CDR1 is MNHEY and CDR2 is SVGAGI in the germline V gene. CDR3 nucleotide sequence: TGTGCCAGCAGTTACCAGGGGGCGCGGTCCTACGAGCAGTACTTC. Translation: CASSYQGARSYEQYF.

This clone has at least ten counts. The chain carries TRBV4-3 and TRBJ1-2, with 8 bases fitting TRBD1. Germline assignment: CDR1 LGHNA and CDR2 YSLEER. The CDR3 runs 13 residues. V shed 4 bases, J shed 4 bases, and the junction held 2 bases outside the gene matches. CDR3: CASSLDRGYGYTF. The CDR3 DNA sequence: TGCGCCAGCAGCCTCGACAGGGGCTATGGCTACACCTTC.

This clone was detected only a few times. The rearrangement joins TRBV18 to TRBJ1-2, with 8 bases fitting TRBD1. Per the germline V gene, CDR1 is KGHSH and CDR2 is LQKENI. The ends lost 5 bases at V and 8 bases at J; junction bases unmatched: 10. The length of the CDR3 is 14 residues. DNA for the CDR3: TGTGCCAGCTCAGAGGACAGGGAATATATCGGCTACACCTTC. Its translation is CASSEDREYIGYTF.

This clone has just a few counts. V and J are TRBV18 and TRBJ2-1; maybe TRBD1 (6 bases). The V and J ends lost 3 bases and 4 bases respectively, with 13 bases between them. This CDR3 is built from 15 residues. Germline CDR1 reads KGHSH; CDR2 reads LQKENI. CDR3 sequence reads: CASSPGTGHYNEQFF. The DNA of the CDR3 is TGTGCCAGCTCACCTGGTACAGGGCATTACAATGAGCAGTTCTTC.